This T cell receptor (beta chain) was documented in a study of shared clonotypes between healthy human individuals. Study in general: CD8 memory received one plate per donor, CD8 naive two, CD4 memory three and CD4 naive three.

Of note for this clone: As yet, its antigen is unknown.

CD4+ cells yielded CD45RA+ naive and CD45RA-negative memory subsets. Sequencing was performed with immunoSEQ multiplex PCR; in TCRdb, only in-frame clones are kept and a portion is missing. In the table there are some 2 million clones, roughly 94% of which are singletons. V lost 2 bases, J lost 7 bases, and 19 bases lay in between. Germline CDR1 reads SGHTA; CDR2 reads FQGNSA. CDR3 size: 16 residues. Study-wide points: Blood alone was sampled, and tissue repertoires likely differ. The sharing of around 5% of naive CD4 clonotypes was seen across several donors.

Sequenced material: naive CD4+ T cells sorted from blood. Subset given: CD45RA+ positively selected. This TCR came from a man in his late teens or twenties in good health. The rearrangement uses TRBV7-2 and TRBJ2-3; the D gene is possibly TRBD2 (5 bases). The CDR3 DNA follows: TGTGCCAGCAGCTTAATGAGCGGACTGGCACAGAATACGCAGTATTTT. Translated: CASSLMSGLAQNTQYF.